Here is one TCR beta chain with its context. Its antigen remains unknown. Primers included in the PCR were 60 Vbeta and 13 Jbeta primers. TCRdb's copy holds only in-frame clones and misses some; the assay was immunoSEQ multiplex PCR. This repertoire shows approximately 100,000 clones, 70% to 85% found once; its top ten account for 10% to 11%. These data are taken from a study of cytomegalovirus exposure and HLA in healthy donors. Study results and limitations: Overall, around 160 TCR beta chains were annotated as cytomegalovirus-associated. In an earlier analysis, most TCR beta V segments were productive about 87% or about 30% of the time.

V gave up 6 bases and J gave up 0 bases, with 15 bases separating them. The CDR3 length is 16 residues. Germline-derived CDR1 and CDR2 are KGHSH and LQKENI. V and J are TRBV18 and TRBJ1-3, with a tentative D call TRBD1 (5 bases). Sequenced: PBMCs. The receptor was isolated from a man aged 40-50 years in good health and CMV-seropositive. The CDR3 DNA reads TGTGCCAGCTCGCCTTTAGACAGTCCCTCTGGAAACACCATATATTTT. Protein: CASSPLDSPSGNTIYF.